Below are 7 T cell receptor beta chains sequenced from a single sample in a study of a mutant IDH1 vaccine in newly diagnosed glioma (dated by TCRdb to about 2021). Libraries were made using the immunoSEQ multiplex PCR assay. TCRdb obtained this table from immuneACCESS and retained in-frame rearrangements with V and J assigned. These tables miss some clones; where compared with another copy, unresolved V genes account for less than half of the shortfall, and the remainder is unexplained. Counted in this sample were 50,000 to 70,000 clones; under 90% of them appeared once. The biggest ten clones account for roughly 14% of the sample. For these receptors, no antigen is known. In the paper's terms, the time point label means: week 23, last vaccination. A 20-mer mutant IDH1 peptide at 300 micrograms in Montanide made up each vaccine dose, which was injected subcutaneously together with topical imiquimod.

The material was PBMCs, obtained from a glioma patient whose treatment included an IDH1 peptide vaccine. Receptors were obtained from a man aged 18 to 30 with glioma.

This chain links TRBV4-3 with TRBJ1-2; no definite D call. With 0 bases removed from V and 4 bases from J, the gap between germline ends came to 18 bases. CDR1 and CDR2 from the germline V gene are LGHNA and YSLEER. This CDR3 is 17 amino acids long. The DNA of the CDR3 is TGCGCCAGCAGCCAAGACGCCGGTTGGCTCGTTGCCTATGGCTACACCTTC. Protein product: CASSQDAGWLVAYGYTF.

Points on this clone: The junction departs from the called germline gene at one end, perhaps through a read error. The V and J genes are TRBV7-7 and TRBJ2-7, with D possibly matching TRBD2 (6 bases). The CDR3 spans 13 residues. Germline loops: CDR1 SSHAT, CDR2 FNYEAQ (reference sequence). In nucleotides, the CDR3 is TGTGCTAGCAGCTCTTCTGAGCGGGTGAAGCAGTACTTC. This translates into CASSSSERVKQYF.

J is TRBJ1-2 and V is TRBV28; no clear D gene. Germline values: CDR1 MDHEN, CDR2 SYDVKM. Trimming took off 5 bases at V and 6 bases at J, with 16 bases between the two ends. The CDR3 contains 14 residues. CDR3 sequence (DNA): TGTGCCAGCAGTCCCCAAAGGGCGCCCAATGGCTACACCTTC. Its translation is CASSPQRAPNGYTF.

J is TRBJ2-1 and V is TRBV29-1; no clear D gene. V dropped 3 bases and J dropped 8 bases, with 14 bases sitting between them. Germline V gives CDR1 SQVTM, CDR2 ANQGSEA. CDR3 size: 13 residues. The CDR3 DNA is TGCAGCGTTGAGTTTTGGCAGGTGGATGAGCAGTTCTTC. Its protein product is CSVEFWQVDEQFF.

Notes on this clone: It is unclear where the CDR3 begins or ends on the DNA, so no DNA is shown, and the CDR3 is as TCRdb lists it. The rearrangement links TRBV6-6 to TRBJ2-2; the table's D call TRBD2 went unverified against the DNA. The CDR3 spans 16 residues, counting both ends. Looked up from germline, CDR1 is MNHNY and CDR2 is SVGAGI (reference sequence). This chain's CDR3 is CASSSSGRGLTGELFF.

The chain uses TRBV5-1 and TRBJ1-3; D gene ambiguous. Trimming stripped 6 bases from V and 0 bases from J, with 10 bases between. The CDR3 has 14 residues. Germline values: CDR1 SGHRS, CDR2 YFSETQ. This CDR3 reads CASTDYNSGNTIYF. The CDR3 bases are TGCGCCAGCACGGACTATAACTCTGGAAACACCATATATTTT. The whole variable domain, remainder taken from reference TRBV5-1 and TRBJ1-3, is KAGVTQTPRYLIKTRGQQVTLSCSPISGHRSVSWYQQTPGQGLQFLFEYFSETQRNKGNFPGRFSGRQFSNSRSEMNVSTLELGDSALYLCASTDYNSGNTIYFGEGSWLTVV.

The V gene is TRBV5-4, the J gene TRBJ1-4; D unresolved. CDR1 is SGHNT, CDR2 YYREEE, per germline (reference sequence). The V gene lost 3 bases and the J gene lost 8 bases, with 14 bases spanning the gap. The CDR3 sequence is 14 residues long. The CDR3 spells CASSSNRRPEKLFF. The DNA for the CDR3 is TGTGCCAGCAGCTCTAACCGACGGCCAGAAAAACTGTTTTTT.